This TCR beta chain is drawn from a study of regulatory and conventional T cells in RAG deficiency. Study observations and caveats: Omenn syndrome and CID/AS patients had about 100-fold fewer unique Treg TCR beta sequences, versus approximately 10-fold elsewhere.

Concerning this clone: Its specificity is unknown.

The sorted conventional CD4+ T cells were CD25-low and CD127-high, with genomic DNA sequenced. Here immunoSEQ multiplex PCR was the method, and the copy in TCRdb shows in-frame clones only, minus some. In the table there are more than 9,500 clones, approximately 93% of which are singletons. The V end was cut by 0 bases, the J end by 3 bases, with 9 bases between. CDR3 length equals 15 residues. Germline V gene lookup returns CDR1 SGHTA and CDR2 FQGTGA. These data also formed part of another study, on regulatory T cells. This second study says: The primer mix had 52 TRBV and 13 TRBJ primers. Skewed V and J usage and few unique V-J pairs marked patient repertoires, most in Tregs.

Source material: CD4+ effector T cells sorted from blood. This clonotype was sampled from a human donor in good health. V and J are TRBV7-3 and TRBJ1-3; unclear D gene. The CDR3 loop is CASSLTKGFGNTIYF. CDR3 in DNA: TGTGCCAGCAGCTTAACCAAGGGTTTTGGAAACACCATATATTTT.